This TCR beta chain emerged from a study of blood T cell repertoires in COVID-19. Study as a whole: COVID-19 samples from acute and convalescent phases originated in the United States, Italy and Spain.

In terms of age and location, participants ranged from roughly 18 to 90 years and lived in about two dozen US areas. Trimming took off 1 base at V and 9 bases at J, with 25 bases between the two ends. CDR1 SEHNR and CDR2 FQNEAQ come from the germline V gene (reference sequence). The length of the CDR3 is 17 residues. Per the original methods: Using reference gene primer amplification, nucleated cell counts were estimated. Clones were sequenced by immunoSEQ multiplex PCR, and TCRdb holds only the in-frame ones, with some missing. V and J calls and clone size follow that table, whereas D and trimming were derived from the DNA. The table has some 300,000 clones, roughly 90% seen once.

Sample: PBMCs or T cells enriched from blood (not recorded which). The genes are TRBV7-9 and TRBJ2-7, with D perhaps matching TRBD1 (5 bases). This receptor was taken from a woman in her forties or fifties who had been exposed to COVID-19. The CDR3 reads CASSLGVVDKVDLRQYF. CDR3 DNA sequence: TGTGCCAGCAGCTTAGGGGTCGTGGACAAGGTAGACTTAAGGCAGTACTTC.